This T cell receptor beta chain originates from a study of cytomegalovirus exposure and HLA in healthy donors. The PCR contained 60 Vbeta and 13 Jbeta primers. Per the authors' pipeline: About 11 million of the about 80 million unique TCR beta chains counted in a later analysis were shared. Sequencing was performed with immunoSEQ multiplex PCR; in TCRdb, only in-frame clones are kept and a portion is missing. V, J and clone size were drawn from that table, and D and trimming were deduced from the DNA. The sample lists about 190,000 clones; roughly 80% were seen once. About this clone: The antigen is undetermined.

Study findings and constraints: Associated with HLA alleles at 0.05 false discovery rate in a later analysis were some 16,000 TCR beta sequences. The authors judged a highly shared variant cluster likely a sequencing artifact.

V was pared by 7 bases and J by 3 bases, with 4 bases of the junction left unmatched. CDR3 length: 13 amino acids. In germline, CDR1 is SGDLS, CDR2 YYNGEE. The chain has TRBV9 and TRBJ1-1, with TRBD1 matching over 9 bases. The sequenced sample consisted of PBMCs. The receptor was isolated from a man aged 50 or older in good health and CMV-seronegative. CDR3 residues: CASARTGDTEAFF. Written as DNA, the CDR3 is TGTGCCAGCGCTCGGACAGGGGACACTGAAGCTTTCTTT.